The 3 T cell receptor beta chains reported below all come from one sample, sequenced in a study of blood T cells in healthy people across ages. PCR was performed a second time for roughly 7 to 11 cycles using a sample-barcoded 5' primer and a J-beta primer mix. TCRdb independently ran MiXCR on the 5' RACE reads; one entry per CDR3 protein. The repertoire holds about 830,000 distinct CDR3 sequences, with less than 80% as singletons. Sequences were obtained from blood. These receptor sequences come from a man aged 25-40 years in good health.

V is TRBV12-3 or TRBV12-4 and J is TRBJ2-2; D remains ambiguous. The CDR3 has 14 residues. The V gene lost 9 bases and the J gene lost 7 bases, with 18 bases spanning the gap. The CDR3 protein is CASDRPGGIGELFF. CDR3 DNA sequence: TGTGCCAGTGACCGTCCGGGCGGTATCGGGGAGCTGTTTTTT.

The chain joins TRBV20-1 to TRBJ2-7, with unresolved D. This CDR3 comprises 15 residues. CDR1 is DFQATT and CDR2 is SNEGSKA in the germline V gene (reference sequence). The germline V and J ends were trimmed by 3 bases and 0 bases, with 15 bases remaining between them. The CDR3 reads CSASLSQSGSYEQYF. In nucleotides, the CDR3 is TGCAGTGCTAGTCTCTCACAATCTGGCTCCTACGAGCAGTACTTC.

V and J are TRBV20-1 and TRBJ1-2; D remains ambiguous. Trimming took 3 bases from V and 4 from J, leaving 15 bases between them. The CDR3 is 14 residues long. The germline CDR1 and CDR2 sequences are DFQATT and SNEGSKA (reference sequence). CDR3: CSASLSGMSYGYTF. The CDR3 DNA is TGCAGTGCTAGCCTATCGGGAATGAGCTATGGCTACACCTTC.